This T cell receptor beta chain was documented in a study of blood T cell repertoires in COVID-19. At the level of the study: Donors in the United States, Italy and Spain gave samples during acute or convalescent COVID-19. PBMCs, B-cell-depleted T cells, or T cells were the source of the cDNA or gDNA that made up the material.

Those enrolled in Seattle joined during active infection and were followed longitudinally afterward. Per germline, CDR1 MGHDK and CDR2 SYGVNS. This CDR3 spans 17 amino acids. V was clipped by 6 bases and J by 3 bases; unmatched bases: 14. In the study's own analysis: Amplification with reference gene primers provided the estimates of nucleated cell counts. The data were produced by immunoSEQ multiplex PCR, yet TCRdb's version contains in-frame clones alone and is incomplete. That table furnishes V, J and clone size, whereas the DNA furnished D and trimming. The table shows tens of thousands of clones, with approximately 80% occurring only once.

The rearrangement uses TRBV25-1 and TRBJ1-1; 9 bases align to TRBD1. Sequenced: peripheral blood. The receptor comes from an older man with COVID-19, enrolled during active disease. The CDR3 sequence is CASSPHIGQGIDTEAFF. For the CDR3, the DNA is TGTGCCAGCAGCCCACACATAGGACAGGGGATCGACACTGAAGCTTTCTTT.